This T cell receptor beta chain was documented in a study of T cells after posttransplantation cyclophosphamide. V gave up 4 bases and J gave up 0 bases, with 10 bases separating them. Per germline, CDR1 SGHTS and CDR2 YDEGEE. The CDR3 contains 14 residues. Study observations and caveats: Skin or GI-infiltrating T cells shared few TRB sequences with blood. Recipient CMV seropositivity and CMV reactivation strongly tracked TRB clonality. Donor-recipient repertoire similarity was low at 1-2 months, rising over year one.

As concerns this clone: Its antigen is not known.

Measured with immunoSEQ multiplex PCR; TCRdb has only the in-frame clones, and not every one. The sample holds tens of thousands of clones; just over 85% are singletons and the top ten take 2.8%. Sequenced: PBMCs. The receptor comes from a young man with a blood cancer, CMV-positive, and with a related stem cell donor. V and J are TRBV5-8 and TRBJ1-1; D might be TRBD1 (5 bases). The CDR3 bases are TGTGCCAGCAGCCAAGGACACATGAACACTGAAGCTTTCTTT. This sequence encodes CASSQGHMNTEAFF.